The 27 T cell receptor beta chains below come from one sample, sequenced in a study of T-cell reconstitution after alpha-beta-depleted transplantation in children. Unique molecular identifiers were used in preparing the TCRbeta library. One entry per CDR3 protein results from TCRdb running MiXCR on the PCR reads. The table records about 200,000 distinct CDR3 sequences, roughly 6.5% of them present only once. The sequencing used PBMCs, collected before TCRalphabeta/CD19-depleted stem cell transplant. These receptors were taken from a girl less than two years old with combined immunodeficiency, due to receive a stem cell transplant.

Concerning this clonotype itself: This may arise from a read error, as a much more abundant clone is one base away. V usage is TRBV6-5 and J usage is TRBJ2-3, with D possibly TRBD2 on 5 matching bases. CDR3 size: 14 residues. Germline V gene lookup returns CDR1 MNHEY and CDR2 SVGAGI. V was shortened by 0 bases and J by 5 bases, with 9 bases between the two germline ends. The CDR3 loop is CASSYSFGEDTQYF. For the CDR3, the DNA is TGTGCCAGCAGTTACTCTTTCGGGGAAGATACGCAGTATTTT.

Many counts were recorded for this clonotype. The V and J genes are TRBV7-6 and TRBJ2-3; no definite D call. CDR3 size: 13 residues. Germline CDR1 and CDR2: SGHVS and FNYEAQ. V lost 0 bases to trimming and J lost 2 bases, with 3 bases between them. CDR3 nucleotide sequence: TGTGCCAGCAGCTTAGCGCTCACAGATACGCAGTATTTT. Translated: CASSLALTDTQYF.

This clonotype came up many times. The V and J genes are TRBV28 and TRBJ2-5; the D gene is possibly TRBD1 (6 bases). The V gene lost 5 bases and the J gene lost 0 bases, with 16 bases spanning the gap. Germline CDR1 MDHEN, CDR2 SYDVKM. This CDR3 has 16 residues. The CDR3 DNA reads as TGTGCCAGCAGTCACTCTATCCGGGACAACCAAGAGACCCAGTACTTC. This sequence encodes CASSHSIRDNQETQYF.

The V and J genes are TRBV30 and TRBJ2-1, with a tentative D call TRBD2 (7 bases). The germline V gene has CDR1 GTSNPN and CDR2 SVGIG (reference sequence). Trimming took off 0 bases at V and 15 bases at J, with 21 bases between the two ends. The CDR3 spans 14 residues. Here the CDR3 reads CAWSVSWGGLLTFF. The CDR3 DNA follows: TGTGCCTGGAGTGTATCGTGGGGGGGCCTTCTGACGTTCTTC.

In its sample, this clonotype was seen many times. The chain employs TRBV4-3 and TRBJ2-1, with D possibly TRBD2 on 5 matching bases. Germline CDR1 is LGHNA and CDR2 is YSLEER. The CDR3 runs 16 residues. Trimming left V 1 base short and J 8 bases short, with 18 bases between. CDR3 DNA sequence: TGCGCCAGCAGCCAAGGTCGTCGCGGAGGTGGCGATGAGCAGTTCTTC. Protein: CASSQGRRGGGDEQFF.

At least ten counts were recorded for this clonotype. The V and J genes are TRBV5-1 and TRBJ2-5; D perhaps matches TRBD2 (6 bases). The CDR3 sequence is 14 residues long. Germline CDR1 and CDR2: SGHRS and YFSETQ. Deletions cut 4 bases from V and 4 bases from J, with 14 bases between. CDR3 nucleotides: TGCGCCAGCAGCGGTGGGGGAGGAGGAGAGACCCAGTACTTC. Its translation is CASSGGGGGETQYF.

Many counts were recorded for this clonotype. V gene TRBV29-1 combines with J gene TRBJ1-2; TRBD1 aligns across 7 bases. Germline CDR1 SQVTM, CDR2 ANQGSEA. The CDR3 extends over 14 amino acids. V gave up 4 bases and J gave up 1 base; unmatched junction bases: 6. This CDR3 is CSVGTGVINYGYTF. In DNA form, the CDR3 reads TGCAGCGTTGGGACAGGAGTAATTAACTATGGCTACACCTTC.

Ten or more counts support this clonotype. Compared with germline, one end of the junction differs, possibly owing to a read error. The CDR3: CSADPPGQGSIDTQYF. CDR3 DNA: TGCAGTGCCGACCCCCCTGGGCAAGGGAGCATAGATACGCAGTATTTT. The gene calls are TRBV20-1 and TRBJ2-3; D possibly corresponds to TRBD2 (5 bases). Germline V gives CDR1 DFQATT, CDR2 SNEGSKA (reference sequence). This CDR3 is built from 16 residues.

This clonotype was seen a few times. V is TRBV19 and J is TRBJ2-1; D gene uncertain. The CDR3 runs to 14 residues. The germline CDR1 and CDR2 sequences are LNHDA and SQIVND (reference sequence). Deletions cut 3 bases from V and 2 bases from J, with 8 bases between. CDR3 sequence reads: CASSILGPYNEQFF. Written as DNA, the CDR3 is TGTGCCAGTAGTATTCTTGGCCCCTACAATGAGCAGTTCTTC.

This clonotype was detected ten times or more. The chain employs TRBV5-1 and TRBJ1-2; the match to TRBD1 covers 8 bases. CDR1 SGHRS and CDR2 YFSETQ come from the germline V gene. V gave up 0 bases and J gave up 2 bases; unmatched junction bases: 12. The CDR3 loop spans 18 amino acids. The chain's CDR3 is CASSLAGGQGQGNYGYTF. The DNA of the CDR3 is TGCGCCAGCAGCTTGGCCGGCGGACAGGGCCAAGGGAACTATGGCTACACCTTC.

This clonotype was seen at least ten times. The chain employs TRBV11-3 and TRBJ2-7; D unresolved. Germline V gives CDR1 SGHNT, CDR2 YENEEA. The V gene lost 1 base and the J gene lost 0 bases, with 10 bases spanning the gap. The CDR3 contains 15 residues. CDR3 bases: TGTGCCAGCAGCTTAGTCAACAGTTACTCCTACGAGCAGTACTTC. Translating gives CASSLVNSYSYEQYF.

This clonotype was picked up many times. The CDR3 spells CASREFRLEAFF. The CDR3 DNA reads as TGTGCCAGCCGTGAGTTTCGCCTGGAAGCTTTCTTT. The rearrangement uses TRBV12-3 or TRBV12-4 and TRBJ1-1; D is ambiguous. Trimming stripped 8 bases from V and 8 bases from J, with 15 bases between. The CDR3 length is 12 residues.

The chain recombines TRBV6-1 with TRBJ2-1; TRBD2 matches at 11 bases. The CDR3 is 16 amino acids. V lost 8 bases and J lost 8; bases outside the gene matches: 14. Germline values: CDR1 MNHNS, CDR2 SASEGT. The CDR3 sequence is CASSFLGLAGGDEQFF. The CDR3 nucleotides are TGTGCCAGCTCTTTTCTGGGCCTAGCGGGGGGCGATGAGCAGTTCTTC.

The CDR3 is CASSHLLAGDPYEQYF. Here the CDR3 DNA reads TGTGCCAGCAGCCACCTTCTAGCGGGAGACCCCTACGAGCAGTACTTC. V is TRBV4-2 and J is TRBJ2-7; 10 bases fit TRBD2. V was pared by 3 bases and J by 2 bases, with 7 bases of the junction left unmatched. This CDR3 is 16 amino acids long. Per the germline V gene, CDR1 is LGHNA and CDR2 is YNFKEQ.

This chain links TRBV5-1 with TRBJ2-7, with a possible D match to TRBD2 (5 bases). V lost 4 bases and J lost 2, with 16 bases in between. The CDR3 runs to 15 residues. Germline V gene sequence: CDR1 SGHRS, CDR2 YFSETQ. The CDR3 loop is CASSGRLDLPYEQYF. CDR3 bases: TGCGCCAGCAGCGGAAGGCTGGACTTACCCTACGAGCAGTACTTC.

The count of this clonotype is one. This may arise from a read error, as a much more abundant clone is one base away. The rearrangement uses TRBV7-9 and TRBJ2-3; D possibly corresponds to TRBD1 (6 bases). V dropped 6 bases and J dropped 2 bases, with 15 bases sitting between them. The CDR3 covers 15 residues. Germline CDR1 SEHNR, CDR2 FQNEAQ (reference sequence). This CDR3 reads CASRRQASATDTQYF. Here the CDR3 DNA reads TGTGCCAGCAGACGACAGGCGTCAGCCACAGATACGCAGTATTTT.

This clonotype was counted many times. The V gene is TRBV12-3 or TRBV12-4, the J gene TRBJ2-4; TRBD2 is a possible D gene (5 bases). The CDR3 consists of 14 residues. V was trimmed by 6 bases and J by 7 bases, leaving 16 bases between them. The CDR3 DNA sequence: TGTGCCAGCAGGGAGGCTTGGATGGGGAACATTCAGTACTTC. This sequence encodes CASREAWMGNIQYF.

At least ten counts were recorded for this clonotype. This chain joins TRBV12-3 or TRBV12-4 and TRBJ2-5; TRBD2 aligns across 8 bases. The CDR3 has 14 amino acids. The V gene end was trimmed by 8 bases and the J gene end by 1 base; junction bases not matched to a gene: 6. The CDR3 DNA follows: TGTGCCAGCTCACCTACTAGCGGCCAAGAGACCCAGTACTTC. Translating gives CASSPTSGQETQYF.

In this sample, this clonotype turned up a few times. The genes are TRBV4-1 and TRBJ1-1; D might be TRBD1 (5 bases). The ends were cut back, 4 bases at V and 3 bases at J, with 21 bases in the middle. The germline V gene encodes CDR1 MGHRA and CDR2 YSYEKL. The CDR3 has 17 residues. The CDR3 DNA reads as TGCGCCAGCAGCCCGACGAACCTCCGACAGAAACACACTGAAGCTTTCTTT. It specifies CASSPTNLRQKHTEAFF.

This clonotype has ten or more counts. CDR3 in amino acids: CSVEIGGPSTDTQYF. The CDR3 region has the DNA TGCAGCGTTGAAATCGGGGGGCCGAGCACAGATACGCAGTATTTT. The rearrangement uses TRBV29-1 and TRBJ2-3, with D tentatively TRBD2 (7 bases). This CDR3 is built from 15 residues. Germline CDR1 SQVTM, CDR2 ANQGSEA. The V and J ends lost 2 bases and 0 bases respectively, with 12 bases between them.

This clonotype was counted at least ten times. J is TRBJ2-7 and V is TRBV29-1, with D tentatively TRBD2 (6 bases). Germline lookup yields CDR1 SQVTM and CDR2 ANQGSEA. The V end lost 6 bases, the J end lost 0 bases, and 15 bases lay between the germline ends. The CDR3 consists of 14 residues. CDR3 sequence (DNA): TGCAGCGTCGGGGCGGGATCCCTCTCCTACGAGCAGTACTTC. Residues: CSVGAGSLSYEQYF.

This clonotype was detected ten times or more. The chain joins TRBV20-1 to TRBJ2-4; maybe TRBD1 (6 bases). Germline lookup yields CDR1 DFQATT and CDR2 SNEGSKA (reference sequence). The CDR3 is 18 amino acids. Trimming took off 0 bases at V and 1 base at J, with 19 bases between the two ends. The CDR3 DNA follows: TGCAGTGCTAGAGATGAGGACGGGGACATTTGGGCCAAAAACATTCAGTACTTC. Amino acid sequence: CSARDEDGDIWAKNIQYF.

The sample holds many counts of this clonotype. The rearrangement links TRBV29-1 to TRBJ2-2; no clear D. Germline CDR1 reads SQVTM; CDR2 reads ANQGSEA. The CDR3 totals 13 residues. V lost 4 bases and J lost 3, with 9 bases in between. CDR3 region: CSVVSGHTGELFF. CDR3 DNA: TGCAGCGTTGTATCGGGTCACACCGGGGAGCTGTTTTTT.

The chain employs TRBV7-2 and TRBJ2-1; tentatively, D is TRBD1 (5 bases). The V gene's germline CDR1 is SGHTA and CDR2 FQGNSA. This CDR3 comprises 16 residues. Trimming cost V 1 base and J 3 bases, with 13 bases left between them. CDR3 sequence: CASSLVVDTNYNEQFF. The CDR3 DNA follows: TGTGCCAGCAGCTTAGTCGTGGACACCAACTACAATGAGCAGTTCTTC.

This clonotype has a handful of counts. The rearrangement links TRBV20-1 to TRBJ1-6; D perhaps matches TRBD1 (5 bases). This CDR3 spans 15 amino acids. CDR1 and CDR2 (germline): DFQATT, SNEGSKA (reference sequence). Trimming removed 6 bases from V and 4 bases from J, with 16 bases in between. CDR3 sequence reads: CSAQARGQYNSPLHF. CDR3 in DNA: TGCAGTGCCCAGGCTCGGGGCCAGTATAATTCACCCCTCCACTTT.

This clonotype has at least ten counts. This chain uses TRBV27 with TRBJ2-2, with unresolved D. V was cut by 4 bases and J by 0 bases, with 3 bases left in between. Germline CDR1 MNHEY, CDR2 SMNVEV (reference sequence). This CDR3 has 13 amino acids. The CDR3 region is CASSWANTGELFF. CDR3 in DNA: TGTGCCAGCAGTTGGGCGAACACCGGGGAGCTGTTTTTT.

This clonotype came up many times. In DNA form, the CDR3 reads TGTGCCAGCAGTGAAGACCCTGAAGCTTTCTTT. Protein product: CASSEDPEAFF. V and J are TRBV6-1 and TRBJ1-1; no reliable D call. The germline CDR1 and CDR2 sequences are MNHNS and SASEGT. V gave up 1 base and J gave up 6 bases, with 3 bases separating them. The CDR3 covers 11 residues.